Below, one T cell receptor beta chain is given with its context. Its antigen is still unknown. No base quality information exists; no much larger clone differs at one position. This entry comes from a study of T-cell reconstitution after alpha-beta-depleted transplantation in children (dated by TCRdb to about 2016). About the study as a whole: T-cell immune reconstitution after TCRalphabeta/CD19-depleted allogeneic hematopoietic cell transplantation in children was quantitatively tracked in the study by means of TCR repertoire profiling.

CDR1 and CDR2, per the germline V gene, are SGHRS and YFSETQ. At the junction V is shortened by 3 bases and J by 5 bases; bases outside the gene matches: 8. The CDR3 goes from the cysteine to the phenylalanine over 16 residues. Here the CDR3 DNA is all that survives: 48 bases in frame from base 1. The receptor library was made with PCR. The sample was run on an Illumina HiSeq 2500. To normalize quantification of the TCRbeta repertoire, the TCR libraries were built with molecular barcoding that relied on unique molecular identifiers. TCRdb passed the public sequencing reads through fastp at Q25 and MiXCR, retaining productive beta sequences. All rows with the same CDR3 protein become a single entry with the most common DNA and genes. This sample is represented by about 610,000 distinct CDR3 sequences; about 10% of them were singletons. The top ten clones comprise less than 5% of the sample.

The sample consisted of PBMCs from the stem cell graft donor, taken from the stem cell graft. The sequence was obtained from a human donor who donated a stem cell graft to a child with acute myeloid leukemia. The receptor chain draws on TRBV5-1 and TRBJ2-5, with 12 middle bases fitting TRBD2. This receptor carries the CDR3 CASSSSGRAMVETQYF. The nucleotide sequence reads TGCGCCAGCAGCTCTAGCGGGAGGGCCATGGTGGAGACCCAGTACTTC.